Detailed here is one T cell receptor beta chain. Its antigen remains unidentified. It has no much larger one-base neighbor in the sample; base qualities were not kept. Library prep was done by the immunoSEQ multiplex PCR assay. For the multiplex PCR, a mixture combining 60 forward primers for TCR Vbeta segments and 13 reverse primers for TCR Jbeta segments was used. A multiplex PCR assay on genomic DNA amplified the CDR3 region of rearranged TCR beta genes. The amplified TCR beta libraries were sequenced on the Illumina HiSeq System as 87-base-pair reads. The published analysis was carried out like this. A later analysis counted around 72 million unique TCR beta chains across the 550 to 750 repertoires, and approximately 11 million of these chains were shared by at least two donors. A nearest-neighbor algorithm error-corrected the raw reads and collapsed the reads into unique sequences, merging closely related sequences to remove PCR and sequencing errors. To assign V, D and J gene segments, CDR3 sequences were aligned to IMGT reference sequences. For a sequence to be retained, at least a six-nucleotide match to both a V gene segment and a J gene segment was required. Rearrangements were called productive when the CDR3 lacked stop codons and stayed in frame with V and J; all others were non-productive. Following IMGT convention, CDR3 was defined as the stretch from the second conserved V-encoded cysteine to the conserved J-encoded phenylalanine. Sequences without an unambiguous match to a single V gene segment were excluded from the earlier analysis of 587 of the donors. An earlier analysis of approximately 590 of the donors classified V segments as functional when productive rearrangements were above 56.7% and as segregating when the standard deviation between donors was above 5%. To diagnose cytomegalovirus status from the catalog of TCR beta chain sequences, a statistical classification framework was built. A later analysis assigned V and J genes by comparing TCR nucleotide sequences with IMGT/GENE-DB human TR gene sequences. A later analysis assigned CDR3 sequences and most-parsimonious VDJ recombination scenarios with the TCRdist pipeline. In a later analysis, every TCR beta chain was defined by the combination of its CDR3 amino acid sequence and its V-gene family, and reads without a unique V-gene family were dropped. In a later analysis, 450 to 600 highly shared, low-generation-probability nucleotide sequences were removed to address suspected cross-contamination and a sequencing artifact. In a later analysis, a clonal expansion index was calculated for each public chain from normalized within-repertoire ranks of inferred template counts. In a later analysis, generation probabilities were computed with a VDJ recombination model fitted to out-of-frame rearrangements, and the resulting probabilities were checked against IGoR. In a later analysis, hypergeometric tests were used to score TCR-TCR, TCR-HLA and TCR-CMV co-occurrence, with a repertoire-size bias correction applied to TCR pairs. False discovery rates were estimated in a later analysis by permuting HLA or CMV assignments 20 times. In a later analysis, co-occurring TCRs were grouped with DBSCAN, and TCRdist sequence similarity was added when clustering was performed within HLA-allele-positive subsets. Repertoires with fewer than 30,000 or more than 120,000 public chains, plus five repertoires with anomalous nucleotide sharing, were excluded from co-occurrence clustering. TCRdb retrieved this table from immuneACCESS and kept in-frame rearrangements only. Not all clones are present; in checked studies, unresolved V genes account for under half, and no reason is known for the remainder. Clonal size and the V and J genes are those of that table, whereas D and trimming came from the DNA. The sample includes about 100,000 clones, with roughly 75% observed a single time. The ten biggest clones cover 1.5% to 2% of the sample.

Per the germline V gene (reference sequence), SGHAT is the CDR1 and FQDESV is the CDR2. Including the terminal cysteine and phenylalanine, the CDR3 comprises 13 residues. Only the CDR3 portion is preserved as DNA: 39 bases, with reading frame beginning at the first base. V lost 7 bases and J lost 9 bases, and the count of bases not matched to a germline gene is 9. This entry comes from a study of cytomegalovirus exposure and HLA in healthy donors (dated by TCRdb to the late 2010s). As for the study more broadly: An earlier analysis of approximately 600 of the donors reported about 250 Gb of sequence data and 120 million or so unique TCR beta sequences from 150 million to 200 million T cells. A separate validation cohort of approximately 120 different subjects was used in addition to the approximately 670-subject first cohort. Rather than using new phenotypic data, the later analysis identified candidate immune exposures from TCR beta sequences and from how often those sequences occurred across donors. The T cell repertoires of some 700 subjects were profiled by immunosequencing and related to cytomegalovirus serostatus. A later analysis re-examined previously published TCR beta repertoires from around 670 donors and added high-resolution HLA genotyping to investigate patterns of TCR occurrence. Donor age, sex, ethnicity and CMV serostatus were collected together with the repertoire data. Because of strong linkage in the cohort, a handful of DR-DQ haplotypes were treated as single units for association and clustering. In a later genetic analysis, genome-wide SNP genotypes for 398 of the 666 donors were used, and that subset was treated as a discovery cohort. To decide whether each TCR beta V gene segment behaved as functional or pseudogenic, an earlier analysis of fewer than 750 of the donors relied on high-throughput TCR beta sequencing. The study aimed to test whether cataloging public T cell receptors could reveal signatures of past pathogen exposure. Among some 400 genotyped donors of the cohort, an average of about 240,000 unique TCR beta nucleotide sequences were sequenced per donor, roughly 20% of them non-productive. An early release that covered 640 HLA-typed donors contained approximately 300 gigabases of sequencing data and about 84 million unique TCR sequences. Of the approximately 400 genotyped donors, approximately 81% were placed in the genetic ancestry cluster associated with self-reported Caucasian donors. HLA typing covered class I and class II loci at four-digit resolution. All discovery cohort repertoires had been generated using a single sequencing platform. The study combined high-throughput TCR immunosequencing, statistical association of individual TCRs with disease status, and machine learning to predict cytomegalovirus infection status. Typing coverage varied by locus: 629-630 donors for A, B, C, DRB1 and DQB1; approximately 500 for DQA1; about 590 for DPA1; approximately 450 for DPB1. The paper as a whole reports these results and caveats: In vitro tests confirmed that a few of the cytomegalovirus-associated TCR beta chains recognize cytomegalovirus antigens. In the study, approximately 160 TCR beta chains were listed as associated with cytomegalovirus. Specific HLA alleles were associated with 15,000 to 20,000 TCR beta sequences at a false discovery rate of 0.05 in a later analysis. The presence/absence analyses assumed that sequencing depth was roughly uniform across donors, and that assumption may not be true. In a later analysis, most CMV-associated TCR beta chains were found to appear HLA-restricted, with HLA associations seemingly driven largely by CMV exposure. According to a later analysis, TCR association rates differed among HLA loci, with DRB1 alleles showing the most associated TCRs and HLA-C alleles showing the fewest. In a later analysis, HLA-associated TCR beta chains were found to be more clonally expanded and to have lower generation probabilities than equally common non-associated chains. A further reported finding was that TCR beta sequences accurately predicted the HLA-A and HLA-B alleles for most subjects in the first cohort. Because HLA typing was unavailable for some donors at each locus, only the typed subset was used in association tests. Linkage disequilibrium might explain the correlated functional status among segregating V segments, but an unknown experimental factor could not be excluded. In a later genetic analysis, a missense DCLRE1C variant was associated with V-gene and J-gene trimming of TCR beta chains, and the association was replicated in an independent cohort. In an earlier analysis of some 640 of the donors, most TCR beta V segments were observed in productive rearrangements about 87% or about 30% of the time, broadly matching IMGT annotations. In this cohort, only TCR beta chains were sequenced, and detectable features were limited by the absence of alpha or paired-chain data. The authors suggested that the approach could potentially be extended to other disease states and immunological phenotypes. Several of the top co-occurrence clusters appeared to be linked to parvovirus B19, influenza, CMV and Epstein-Barr virus, according to a later analysis. Cytomegalovirus status was reported to be diagnosed by the classifier with high specificity and sensitivity in both the original and validation cohorts. Strong co-occurrence of HLA alleles, especially DR and DQ, made assigning TCR associations to individual alleles difficult. Some IMGT-functional V segments, including TRBV6-2 and TRBV6-3, could not be told apart with the 87-base-pair reads, so those segments were excluded. While some public TCRs were present in many individuals, most TCR sequences turned up only very rarely across donors. The earlier analysis of approximately 540 of the donors excluded some 16 rarely observed V segments, including chromosome 9 orphons, because counts were too low. A cluster of highly shared sequence variants was judged likely to be a technical artifact of the sequencing pipeline. Immune exposure information for the cohort was limited to CMV serostatus. A later genetic analysis reported fewer N-insertions in productive TCRs among donors in an Asian-associated ancestry cluster than the roughly 640-donor mean.

The cohort consisted of 600 to 750 healthy bone marrow donors. Cohort members were all nominally healthy when sampled, although unrecorded immune exposures were likely present. The donor was CMV seronegative and was included in the group of a few hundred seronegative cohort members. A peripheral blood sample was provided by each donor, and peripheral blood mononuclear cells were used for TCR beta sequencing. Genomic DNA was extracted from the blood cell samples with the Qiagen DNeasy Blood Extraction Kit. The source material was PBMCs. The chain is made from TRBV11-1 and TRBJ2-1, and TRBD2 aligns with 7 junction nucleotides. This clonotype originated in a woman between 40 and 50 years old in good health and CMV-seronegative. The DNA reads TGTGCCAGCATGACTAGCAGGGTAACTGAGCAGTTCTTC. Its protein is CASMTSRVTEQFF.